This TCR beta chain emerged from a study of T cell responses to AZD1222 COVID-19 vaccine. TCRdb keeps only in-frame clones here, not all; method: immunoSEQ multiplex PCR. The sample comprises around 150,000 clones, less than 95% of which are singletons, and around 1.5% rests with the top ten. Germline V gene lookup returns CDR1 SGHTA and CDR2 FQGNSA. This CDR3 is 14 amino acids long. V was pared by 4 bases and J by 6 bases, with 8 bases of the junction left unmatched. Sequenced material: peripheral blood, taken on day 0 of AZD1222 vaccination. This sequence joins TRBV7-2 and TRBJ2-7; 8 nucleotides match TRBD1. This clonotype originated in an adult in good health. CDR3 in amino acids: CASSSQTGVGEQYF. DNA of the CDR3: TGTGCCAGCAGCTCGCAGACAGGGGTCGGCGAGCAGTACTTC.